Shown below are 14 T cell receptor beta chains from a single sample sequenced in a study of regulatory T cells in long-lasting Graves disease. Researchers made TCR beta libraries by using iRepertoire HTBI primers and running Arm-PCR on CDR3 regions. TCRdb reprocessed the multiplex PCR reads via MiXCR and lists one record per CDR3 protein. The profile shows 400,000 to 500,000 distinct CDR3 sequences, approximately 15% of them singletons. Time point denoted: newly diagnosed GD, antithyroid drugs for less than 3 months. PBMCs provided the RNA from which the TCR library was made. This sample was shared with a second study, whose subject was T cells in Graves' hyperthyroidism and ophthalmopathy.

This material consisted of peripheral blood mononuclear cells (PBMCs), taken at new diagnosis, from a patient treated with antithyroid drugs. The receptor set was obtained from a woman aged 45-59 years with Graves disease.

CDR3 region: CASSIIGGDSNQPQHF. The DNA of the CDR3 is TGTGCCAGTAGTATAATTGGTGGGGATAGCAATCAGCCCCAGCATTTT. This chain uses TRBV19 with TRBJ1-5; D ambiguous. This CDR3 comprises 16 residues. In germline, CDR1 is LNHDA, CDR2 SQIVND (reference sequence). The germline V and J ends were trimmed by 2 bases and 0 bases, with 11 bases remaining between them.

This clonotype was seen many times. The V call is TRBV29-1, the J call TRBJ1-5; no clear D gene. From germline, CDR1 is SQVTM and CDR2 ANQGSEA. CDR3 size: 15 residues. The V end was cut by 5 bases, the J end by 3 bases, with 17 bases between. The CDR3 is CSVTGSSALNQPQHF. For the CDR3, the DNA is TGCAGCGTTACCGGGTCCTCAGCACTCAATCAGCCCCAGCATTTT.

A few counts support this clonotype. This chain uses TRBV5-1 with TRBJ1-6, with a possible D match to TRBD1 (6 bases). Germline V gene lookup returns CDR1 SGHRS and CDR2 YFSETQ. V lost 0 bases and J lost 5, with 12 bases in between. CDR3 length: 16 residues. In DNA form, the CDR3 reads TGCGCCAGCAGCTTGGCTGGTCCAGGGGATAATTCACCCCTCCACTTT. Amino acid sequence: CASSLAGPGDNSPLHF.

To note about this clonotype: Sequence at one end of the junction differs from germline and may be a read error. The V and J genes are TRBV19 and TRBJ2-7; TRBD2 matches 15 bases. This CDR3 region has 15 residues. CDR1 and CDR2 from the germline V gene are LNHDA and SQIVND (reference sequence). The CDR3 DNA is TGTGCCAGTGGTAGGGGACTAGCGGGAGGCGACGAGCAATACTTC. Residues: CASGRGLAGGDEQYF.

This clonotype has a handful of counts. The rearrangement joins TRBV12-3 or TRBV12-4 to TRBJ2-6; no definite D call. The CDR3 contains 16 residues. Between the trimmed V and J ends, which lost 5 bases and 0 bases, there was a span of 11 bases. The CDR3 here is CASSITLVSGANVLTF. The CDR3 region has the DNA TGTGCCAGCAGTATTACCCTGGTCTCTGGGGCCAACGTCCTGACTTTC.

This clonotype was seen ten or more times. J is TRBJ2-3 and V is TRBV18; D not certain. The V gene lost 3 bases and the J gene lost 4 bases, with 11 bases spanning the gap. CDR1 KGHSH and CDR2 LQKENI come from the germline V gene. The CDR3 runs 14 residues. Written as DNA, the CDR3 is TGTGCCAGCTCACCTTCCAGACGAGCAGATACGCAGTATTTT. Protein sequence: CASSPSRRADTQYF.

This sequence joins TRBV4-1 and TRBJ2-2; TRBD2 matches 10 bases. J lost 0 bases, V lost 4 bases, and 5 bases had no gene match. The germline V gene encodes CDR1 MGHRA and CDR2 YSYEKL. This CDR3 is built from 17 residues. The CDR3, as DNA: TGCGCCAGCAGCCCGAAAACTAGCGGGACGAACACCGGGGAGCTGTTTTTT. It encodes CASSPKTSGTNTGELFF.

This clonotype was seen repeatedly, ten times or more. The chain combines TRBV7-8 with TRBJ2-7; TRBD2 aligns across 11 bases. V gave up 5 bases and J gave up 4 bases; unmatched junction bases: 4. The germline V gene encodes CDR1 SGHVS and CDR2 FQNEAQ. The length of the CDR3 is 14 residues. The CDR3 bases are TGTGCCAGCAGCGACACTAGCGGGAGTTACGAGCAGTACTTC. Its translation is CASSDTSGSYEQYF.

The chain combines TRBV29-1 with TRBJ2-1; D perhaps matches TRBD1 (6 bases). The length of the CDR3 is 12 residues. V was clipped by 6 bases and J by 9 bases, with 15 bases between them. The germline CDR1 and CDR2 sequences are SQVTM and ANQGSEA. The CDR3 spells CSVGEGGIEQFF. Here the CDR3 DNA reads TGCAGCGTCGGGGAAGGGGGAATTGAGCAGTTCTTC.

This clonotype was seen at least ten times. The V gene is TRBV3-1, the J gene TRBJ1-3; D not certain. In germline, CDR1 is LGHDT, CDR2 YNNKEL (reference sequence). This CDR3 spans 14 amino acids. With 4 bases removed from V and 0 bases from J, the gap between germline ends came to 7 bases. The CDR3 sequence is CASSRGVSGNTIYF. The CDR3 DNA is TGTGCCAGCAGCCGGGGTGTCTCTGGAAACACCATATATTTT. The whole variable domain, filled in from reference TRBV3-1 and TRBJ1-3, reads DTAVSQTPKYLVTQMGNDKSIKCEQNLGHDTMYWYKQDSKKFLKIMFSYNNKELIINETVPNRFSPKSPDKAHLNLHINSLELGDSAVYFCASSRGVSGNTIYFGEGSWLTVV.

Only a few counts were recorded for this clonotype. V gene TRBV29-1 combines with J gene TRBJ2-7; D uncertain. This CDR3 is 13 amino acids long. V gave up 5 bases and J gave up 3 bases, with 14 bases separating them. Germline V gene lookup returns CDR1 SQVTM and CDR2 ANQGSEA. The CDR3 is CSVLQAPDYEQYF. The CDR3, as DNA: TGCAGCGTTCTCCAGGCGCCCGACTACGAGCAGTACTTC.

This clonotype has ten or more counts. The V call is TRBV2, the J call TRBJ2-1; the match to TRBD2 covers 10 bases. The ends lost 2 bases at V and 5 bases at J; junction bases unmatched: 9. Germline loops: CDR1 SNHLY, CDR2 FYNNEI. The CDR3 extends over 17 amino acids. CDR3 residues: CASSEIPGLAIDNEQFF. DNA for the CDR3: TGTGCCAGCAGTGAAATCCCGGGACTAGCGATAGACAATGAGCAGTTCTTC.

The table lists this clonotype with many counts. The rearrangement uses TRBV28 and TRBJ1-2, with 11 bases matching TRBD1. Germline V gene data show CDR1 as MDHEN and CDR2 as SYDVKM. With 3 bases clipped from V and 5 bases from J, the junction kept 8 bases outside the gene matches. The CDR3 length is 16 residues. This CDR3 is CASSFKRTGGEYGYTF. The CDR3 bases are TGTGCCAGCAGTTTTAAGAGGACAGGGGGCGAATATGGCTACACCTTC.

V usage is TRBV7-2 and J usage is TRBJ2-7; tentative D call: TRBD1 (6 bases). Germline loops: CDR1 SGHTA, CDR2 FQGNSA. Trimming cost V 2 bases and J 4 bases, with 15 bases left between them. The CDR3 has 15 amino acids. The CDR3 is CASSLTRRGQYEQYF. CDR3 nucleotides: TGTGCCAGCAGCTTAACCCGGAGAGGACAGTACGAGCAGTACTTC.